These 21 T cell receptor beta chains originate from one sample sequenced in a study of beta chain features in type 1 diabetes (dated by TCRdb to the late 2010s). No antigens are known for them. Points the paper makes about the study in general: Type 1 diabetes patients showed a moderate but significant shortening of TCRB CDR3 length in all four CD4+ subsets.

Libraries were prepared through the immunoSEQ multiplex PCR assay. The entire isolated RNA was reverse transcribed using the High Capacity cDNA Reverse Transcription Kit, and thus expressed TCRB transcripts were sequenced. TCRdb obtained this table from immuneACCESS and retained in-frame rearrangements with V and J assigned. These tables miss some clones; where compared with another copy, unresolved V genes account for less than half of the shortfall, and the remainder is unexplained. This sample lists fewer than 350,000 clones; 14% to 15% were detected once. The ten largest clones add up to around 0.015% of the sample. Sequenced input: naive CD4+ T cells from blood. The sample's cell subset or site label is to be understood as: true naive CD4+ T cells. These receptors all stem from a young man with type 1 diabetes.

The chain combines TRBV18 with TRBJ2-7; the D gene is possibly TRBD2 (5 bases). V lost 2 bases to trimming and J lost 10 bases, with 18 bases between them. Germline V gene sequence: CDR1 KGHSH, CDR2 LQKENI. CDR3 length: 14 residues. As DNA, the CDR3 is TGTGCCAGCTCACCATTAGAGACGTCCGGGGTTCAGTACTTC. It yields the protein CASSPLETSGVQYF.

This rearrangement joins TRBV2 to TRBJ1-1; tentative D call: TRBD1 (6 bases). The V end lost 6 bases, the J end lost 7 bases, and 12 bases lay between the germline ends. This CDR3 comprises 12 residues. CDR1 and CDR2 from the germline V gene are SNHLY and FYNNEI. The DNA for the CDR3 is TGTGCCAGCAGAATGGAGGACAGTGAAGCTTTCTTT. As protein: CASRMEDSEAFF.

V gene TRBV11-2 combines with J gene TRBJ2-3, with TRBD1 matching 10 bases. Germline V CDR1 and CDR2: SGHAT, FQNNGV. Unmatched junction bases numbered 10, after V lost 5 bases and J lost 2 bases. The CDR3 has 17 amino acids. Here the CDR3 reads CASSPFDRGRITDTQYF. CDR3 nucleotides: TGTGCCAGCAGCCCCTTTGACAGGGGGCGCATCACAGATACGCAGTATTTT.

The chain uses TRBV18 and TRBJ1-1; TRBD1 might be the D (5 bases). Trimming took off 4 bases at V and 0 bases at J, with 18 bases between the two ends. Germline V gives CDR1 KGHSH, CDR2 LQKENI. The CDR3 extends over 17 amino acids. In nucleotides, the CDR3 is TGTGCCAGCTCACGGGTAGGGGCCGTAGGGGTGAACACTGAAGCTTTCTTT. This codes for CASSRVGAVGVNTEAFF.

V usage is TRBV2 and J usage is TRBJ2-3; the D is unclear. This CDR3 contains 12 residues. V was trimmed by 8 bases and J by 0 bases, leaving 6 bases between them. Germline lookup yields CDR1 SNHLY and CDR2 FYNNEI. CDR3 amino acids: CASSVSTDTQYF. CDR3 nucleotides: TGTGCCAGCTCAGTGAGCACAGATACGCAGTATTTT.

This clone has only a few counts. The rearrangement links TRBV27 to TRBJ1-6, with 8 bases fitting TRBD1. Germline assignment: CDR1 MNHEY and CDR2 SMNVEV (reference sequence). The CDR3 has 15 residues. The V gene end was trimmed by 3 bases and the J gene end by 9 bases; junction bases not matched to a gene: 7. CDR3 loop: CASSFLTGGGSPLHF. The DNA of the CDR3 is TGTGCCAGCAGTTTTCTAACAGGGGGAGGTTCACCCCTCCACTTT.

This chain links TRBV6-5 with TRBJ1-1; perhaps TRBD1 as D (6 bases). CDR3 size: 13 residues. CDR1 MNHEY and CDR2 SVGAGI come from the germline V gene. The V end lost 2 bases, the J end lost 4 bases, and 8 bases lay between the germline ends. The CDR3 loop is CASSYGQFTEAFF. CDR3 DNA sequence: TGTGCCAGCAGTTACGGACAGTTCACTGAAGCTTTCTTT.

The chain is built from TRBV5-8 and TRBJ2-1; D uncertain. V was trimmed by 3 bases and J by 9 bases, leaving 10 bases between them. Germline values: CDR1 SGHTS, CDR2 YDEGEE. The CDR3 length is 12 residues. The CDR3 sequence is CASSSQRGEQFF. As DNA, the CDR3 is TGTGCCAGCAGCTCTCAGCGTGGTGAGCAGTTCTTC.

This clone has just a few counts. V and J are TRBV4-2 and TRBJ2-2, with 8 bases fitting TRBD1. The CDR3 length is 18 residues. Germline V gene lookup returns CDR1 LGHNA and CDR2 YNFKEQ. V lost 0 bases to trimming and J lost 0 bases; unmatched junction nucleotides: 6. The CDR3 spells CASSQDLWTGTNTGELFF. As DNA, the CDR3 is TGTGCCAGCAGCCAAGACTTATGGACAGGGACGAACACCGGGGAGCTGTTTTTT.

This clone was seen a handful of times. V is TRBV30 and J is TRBJ1-5; 8 nucleotides match TRBD1. V shed 3 bases and J 2 bases; nucleotides not matched to a gene: 15. The CDR3 is 18 residues long. Germline CDR1 GTSNPN, CDR2 SVGIG (reference sequence). The CDR3 bases are TGTGCCTGGAGCGTTGACAGGGGCGCTTTACAAGGCAATCAGCCCCAGCATTTT. Its protein product is CAWSVDRGALQGNQPQHF.

The V call is TRBV9, the J call TRBJ2-3; 11 bases match TRBD2. This CDR3 is 17 amino acids long. V shed 0 bases and J 1 base; nucleotides not matched to a gene: 4. CDR1 is SGDLS and CDR2 is YYNGEE in the germline V gene. CDR3 sequence: CASSVGLAGGGTDTQYF. In DNA form, the CDR3 reads TGTGCCAGCAGCGTAGGGCTAGCGGGGGGCGGCACAGATACGCAGTATTTT.

This clone was detected a few times. The chain employs TRBV4-3 and TRBJ2-7, with TRBD2 matching 10 bases. J gave up 2 bases and V 0 bases, and 4 bases lay outside the gene matches. In germline, CDR1 is LGHNA, CDR2 YSLEER. The CDR3 loop spans 16 amino acids. The CDR3 loop is CASSQDTSGVAYEQYF. CDR3 DNA: TGCGCCAGCAGCCAAGATACTAGCGGGGTGGCCTACGAGCAGTACTTC.

The V and J genes are TRBV5-1 and TRBJ2-5, with D perhaps matching TRBD1 (6 bases). V was cut by 4 bases and J by 2 bases, with 12 bases left in between. The CDR3 length is 14 residues. CDR1 is SGHRS, CDR2 YFSETQ, per germline. CDR3 bases: TGCGCCAGCAGCATCCGGGACAATCAAGAGACCCAGTACTTC. Encoded protein: CASSIRDNQETQYF.

The CDR3 region is CASRTLAGGAEQYF. The CDR3 DNA reads TGTGCCAGCAGGACACTAGCGGGGGGGGCCGAGCAGTACTTC. The rearrangement uses TRBV6-5 and TRBJ2-7; 13 positions agree with TRBD2. J gave up 6 bases and V 6 bases, and 5 bases lay outside the gene matches. The germline V gene has CDR1 MNHEY and CDR2 SVGAGI. This CDR3 spans 14 amino acids.

The chain combines TRBV6-5 with TRBJ2-7, with a weak D call TRBD2 (5 bases). Between the trimmed V and J ends, which lost 6 bases and 0 bases, there was a span of 12 bases. The CDR3 totals 14 residues. Germline loops: CDR1 MNHEY, CDR2 SVGAGI. The CDR3 loop is CASRAQEDSYEQYF. The CDR3 region has the DNA TGTGCCAGCAGGGCCCAGGAGGACTCCTACGAGCAGTACTTC.

This clone has only a few counts. The J gene is TRBJ2-5, the V gene TRBV5-6; 7 bases map to TRBD1. This CDR3 comprises 16 residues. Trimming removed 3 bases from V and 2 bases from J; junction bases left unmatched: 10. CDR1 SGHDT and CDR2 YYEEEE come from the germline V gene. The DNA of the CDR3 is TGTGCCAGCAGCTGGGGGAGAGGGGGCCTTCAAGAGACCCAGTACTTC. Protein product: CASSWGRGGLQETQYF.

In its sample, this clone was seen a few times. The CDR3 nucleotides are TGTGCCAGCAGGCACGCCATCCGGGACAGGGGCACTGAAGCTTTCTTT. Protein: CASRHAIRDRGTEAFF. The chain has TRBV7-9 and TRBJ1-1; 10 nucleotides match TRBD1. V lost 6 bases to trimming and J lost 4 bases; unmatched junction nucleotides: 11. Germline CDR1 is SEHNR and CDR2 is FQNEAQ (reference sequence). This CDR3 has 16 amino acids.

The chain recombines TRBV5-1 with TRBJ2-3; D may be TRBD2 (6 bases). The CDR3 is 14 residues long. V was pared by 5 bases and J by 2 bases, with 12 bases between. The germline V gene encodes CDR1 SGHRS and CDR2 YFSETQ. CDR3 region: CASRGTFSTDTQYF. The DNA for the CDR3 is TGCGCCAGCAGGGGGACTTTCTCCACAGATACGCAGTATTTT.

A note on this clone: The identical CDR3 is also encoded by other nucleotide sequences in the sample. The V and J genes are TRBV9 and TRBJ1-6; no clear D. Trimming took off 3 bases at V and 8 bases at J, with 6 bases between the two ends. CDR1 is SGDLS and CDR2 is YYNGEE in the germline V gene. The CDR3 has 12 amino acids. For the CDR3, the DNA is TGTGCCAGCAGCGCCGGGGATTCACCCCTCCACTTT. Protein: CASSAGDSPLHF.

The J gene is TRBJ2-3, the V gene TRBV6-5, with D perhaps TRBD1 (6 bases). Between the trimmed V and J ends, which lost 7 bases and 8 bases, there was a span of 16 bases. The CDR3 has 13 amino acids. From germline, CDR1 is MNHEY and CDR2 SVGAGI. CDR3 in amino acids: CASKPRSQGTQYF. The CDR3 nucleotides are TGTGCCAGCAAACCAAGGTCACAGGGTACGCAGTATTTT.

The chain is built from TRBV9 and TRBJ2-7; D may be TRBD2 (5 bases). V lost 4 bases to trimming and J lost 5 bases, with 16 bases between them. This CDR3 has 14 residues. CDR1 and CDR2 (germline): SGDLS, YYNGEE. CDR3 sequence (DNA): TGTGCCAGCAGCTCCCAAGGAGGATCCCACGAGCAGTACTTC. The encoded protein is CASSSQGGSHEQYF.